This TCR beta chain was found in a study of T cells in Graves' hyperthyroidism and ophthalmopathy. Study-level results: Patients with ophthalmopathy were separated from those with stable hyperthyroidism by a 13 V-J model.

Amplified TCR beta CDR3 regions came from RNA transcripts. The study used the HTBI primer set for a first-round RT-PCR of the TCR CDR3. One entry per CDR3 protein, called by TCRdb with MiXCR from the multiplex PCR reads. In the table there are approximately 410,000 distinct CDR3 sequences, approximately 13% of which are singletons. The CDR3 has 14 residues. Trimming cost V 9 bases and J 5 bases; bases outside gene matches: 11. Germline lookup yields CDR1 MGHRA and CDR2 YSYEKL. This clonotype was seen many times. Its antigen is not known. Stability of Graves' hyperthyroidism was defined as absent ophthalmopathy progression within 18 months. The patients, who ranged from 18 to 65 in age, presented with newly diagnosed hyperthyroidism lasting under 2 months. PBMCs were derived from about 10 ml fresh peripheral blood.

The chain is built from TRBV4-1 and TRBJ2-7, with 9 bases lining up with TRBD1. This clonotype was sampled from a woman aged 18-35 years with Graves' hyperthyroidism. Material for sequencing was blood. CDR3 region: CASAQRQGVNEQYF. In nucleotides, the CDR3 is TGCGCCAGTGCGCAACGACAGGGGGTAAACGAGCAGTACTTC.